The subject of this entry is one T cell receptor beta chain. This clone was seen a single time. No antigen is known for it. Per-nucleotide qualities are absent, and no much larger clonotype sits a single base away. TCR CDR3 regions were amplified from genomic DNA by multiplex PCR using the deep immunoSEQ assay. Genomic DNA extracted from each cell subset was distributed evenly over all wells of several immunoSEQ 96-well plates, and each plate served as one replicate. For unsorted PBMC, approximately 310 ng genomic DNA, equal to 25,000 to 35,000 T cell genomes, was loaded into each replicate PCR. Unsorted PBMC genomic DNA was sequenced across ten immunoSEQ deep assay plates. The purified libraries were quantified using a Qubit 3.0 fluorometer, sized with a Bioanalyzer 2100, and then quantified again using the KAPA Library Quantification kit. Each immunoSEQ 96-well plate was sequenced on its own single-read 150-cycle Illumina NextSeq 550 flow cell. The authors' analysis ran thus. The immunoSEQ output contained only junctional sequences without quality scores, so filtering could not match that applied to full-length reads. To assign V/J genes and CDR3, sequences were annotated against IMGT germline references using PyIR, a Python wrapper for IgBLAST v1.9. Reads with weak V/J assignments (E-value above 1e-6), missing CDR3, stop codons, out-of-frame junctions, or ambiguous translated residues were removed. A V3J clonotype was defined by an identical inferred V gene, J gene, and CDR3 amino acid sequence. The percentage overlap between two repertoires was calculated by dividing the number of shared unique clonotypes by the size of the smaller repertoire. RTK rarefaction, the Chao1 estimator, and Recon v2.1 estimates of unobserved clonotypes were used to assess repertoire richness. TCRdb holds this immuneACCESS table with in-frame rearrangements only. Some clones are missing; in checked studies, unresolved V genes explain under half, and the rest has no known cause. The DNA gave D and trimming, while V, J and clone size come from that table. This sample comprises approximately 500,000 clones, around 80% of them detected only once. The ten biggest clones cover around 12% of the sample.

The CDR3 contains 13 residues, cysteine and phenylalanine counted. The retained sequence is limited to the CDR3, 39 bases, with the frame set at the first base. Unmatched junction bases come to 11, with V trimmed by 11 bases and J by 5 bases. For CDR1 and CDR2, the germline V gene lists SNHLY and FYNNEI. The donors were healthy, HIV-negative adults with no recently reported acute infections or vaccinations. All donors were Caucasian adults living in Nashville, Tennessee, USA. For unsorted samples, tens of millions of PBMCs were counted, and genomic DNA was extracted using the QIAamp DNA Blood Mini kit. After blood collection by leukapheresis, PBMCs were isolated using Ficoll-Histopaque density gradient centrifugation and then cryopreserved in the vapor phase of liquid nitrogen. The data derive from a study of shared clonotypes between healthy human individuals (TCRdb year 2020). Broadly, across the study: The cohort included three men and a couple of women between 18 and 49 years of age. To estimate repertoire size and how much clonotypes are shared between individuals, the study performed deep sequencing of blood TCR repertoires from roughly five healthy adults. Between about 0.85 and 9.5 billion PBMCs per donor were obtained by leukapheresis. Libraries were prepared and TCR repertoires were sequenced by different laboratories using diverse techniques, in order to increase sequencing depth and limit assay-specific biases.

Study-level results and caveats: Sampling was limited to blood, and TCR repertoires in tissue likely differ from TCR repertoires in blood. Pairwise subsampling led to the expectation that sequencing depth would affect the degree of clonotype sharing among donors. Because the study included a small number of donors, the genetic and exposure-history diversity represented was limited.

The origin of this receptor is a woman aged 40 to 55 in good health. Some clones in this sample may be carry-over from other donors' samples. The sequenced sample was PBMCs. Recombination connected TRBV2 to TRBJ2-7, and 8 bases in between align with TRBD2. The sequenced DNA is TGTGCCGGAAGGGAGCGGGAGCACGACGAGCAGTACTTC. Its protein product is CAGREREHDEQYF.